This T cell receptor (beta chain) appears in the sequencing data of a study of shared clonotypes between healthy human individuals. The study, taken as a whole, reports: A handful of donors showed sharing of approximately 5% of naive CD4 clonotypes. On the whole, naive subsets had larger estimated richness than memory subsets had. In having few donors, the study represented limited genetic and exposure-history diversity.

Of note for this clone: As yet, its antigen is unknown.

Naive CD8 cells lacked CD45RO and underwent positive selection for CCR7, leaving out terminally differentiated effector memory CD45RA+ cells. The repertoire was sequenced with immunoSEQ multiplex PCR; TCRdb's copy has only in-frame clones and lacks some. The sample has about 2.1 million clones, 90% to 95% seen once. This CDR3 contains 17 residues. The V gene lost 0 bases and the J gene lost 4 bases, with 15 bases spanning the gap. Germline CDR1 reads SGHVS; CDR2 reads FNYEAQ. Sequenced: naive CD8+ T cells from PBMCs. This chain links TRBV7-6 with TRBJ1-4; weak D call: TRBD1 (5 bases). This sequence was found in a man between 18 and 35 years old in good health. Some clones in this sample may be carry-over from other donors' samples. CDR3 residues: CASSLAEMGPFNEKLFF. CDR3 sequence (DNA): TGTGCCAGCAGCTTAGCGGAAATGGGACCGTTTAATGAAAAACTGTTTTTT.